Below are 30 T cell receptor beta chains sequenced from a single sample in a study of blood T cell repertoires in COVID-19. Libraries were prepared by immunoSEQ multiplex PCR; TCRdb keeps only in-frame clonotypes and omits some of them. The table includes roughly 250,000 clones, roughly 90% detected once. Sequenced sample: PBMCs or T cells enriched from blood (not recorded which). Every receptor here comes from a man aged 40-49 years who had recovered from COVID-19.

V gene TRBV10-3 combines with J gene TRBJ2-7; a possible D gene is TRBD2 (5 bases). The length of the CDR3 is 16 residues. Germline V CDR1 and CDR2: ENHRY, SYGVKD. Between the trimmed V and J ends, which lost 0 bases and 3 bases, there was a span of 15 bases. The chain's CDR3 is CAISESMPGNGYEQYF. The CDR3 DNA reads TGTGCCATCAGTGAGTCGATGCCCGGGAATGGCTACGAGCAGTACTTC.

Here the CDR3 reads CASSLNPGAHNEKLFF. The CDR3 coding sequence is TGTGCCAGCAGCTTGAACCCAGGGGCCCATAATGAAAAACTGTTTTTT. The rearrangement links TRBV5-4 to TRBJ1-4; weak D call: TRBD1 (6 bases). This CDR3 has 16 amino acids. Germline V gives CDR1 SGHNT, CDR2 YYREEE (reference sequence). With 1 base removed from V and 4 bases from J, the gap between germline ends came to 14 bases. Filled out from reference TRBV5-4 and TRBJ1-4, the complete variable domain reads ETGVTQSPTHLIKTRGQQVTLRCSSQSGHNTVSWYQQALGQGPQFIFQYYREEENGRGNFPPRFSGLQFPNYSSELNVNALELDDSALYLCASSLNPGAHNEKLFFGSGTQLSVL.

The chain couples TRBV4-3 to TRBJ1-2, with D possibly TRBD1 on 5 matching bases. The V end was cut by 1 base, the J end by 4 bases, with 13 bases between. Germline V CDR1 and CDR2: LGHNA, YSLEER. The CDR3 runs 15 residues. The CDR3 sequence is CASSQGPGGTYGYTF. The DNA for the CDR3 is TGCGCCAGCAGCCAAGGCCCGGGGGGAACCTATGGCTACACCTTC.

The rearrangement uses TRBV3-1 (or the pseudogene TRBV3-2) and TRBJ2-5, with 16 bases that match TRBD2. The CDR3 consists of 20 residues. Germline values: CDR1 LGHDT, CDR2 YNNKEL (reference sequence). V shed 4 bases and J 4 bases; nucleotides not matched to a gene: 15. The CDR3 nucleotides read TGTGCCAGCAGCCCCCACTCTTTAGGGACTAGCGGGAGGGGGCCAGAGACCCAGTACTTC. This gives the protein CASSPHSLGTSGRGPETQYF.

This chain links TRBV11-3 with TRBJ2-3; TRBD2 matches 9 bases. CDR1 is SGHNT and CDR2 is YENEEA in the germline V gene. J was trimmed by 1 base and V by 1 base; bases with no gene match: 6. The CDR3 runs 17 residues. CDR3 nucleotides: TGTGCCAGCAGCTTAGCTGGGACTAGCCCTGGCACAGATACGCAGTATTTT. Translating gives CASSLAGTSPGTDTQYF.

V and J are TRBV7-3 and TRBJ2-3; D may be TRBD1 (5 bases). V dropped 5 bases and J dropped 0 bases, with 9 bases sitting between them. There are 14 residues in the CDR3. Looked up from germline, CDR1 is SGHTA and CDR2 is FQGTGA. The CDR3 DNA is TGTGCCAGCAGCCCAGACAGAAGCACAGATACGCAGTATTTT. This translates into CASSPDRSTDTQYF.

The CDR3 DNA reads as TGTGCCAGCAGCACGGACAGATCCTATAATTCACCCCTCCACTTT. Translation gives CASSTDRSYNSPLHF. The chain links TRBV7-2 to TRBJ1-6, with D maybe TRBD1 (6 bases). Between the trimmed V and J ends, which lost 5 bases and 1 base, there was a span of 9 bases. The CDR3 runs 15 residues. Per germline, CDR1 SGHTA and CDR2 FQGNSA.

In its sample, this clone was seen once. J is TRBJ2-2 and V is TRBV3-1 (or the pseudogene TRBV3-2); D gene unclear. This CDR3 is 12 amino acids long. V lost 3 bases to trimming and J lost 10 bases, with 9 bases between them. Germline assignment: CDR1 LGHDT and CDR2 YNNKEL (reference sequence). DNA of the CDR3: TGTGCCAGCAGCCAGCCCCCGGTGGAGCTGTTTTTT. This sequence encodes CASSQPPVELFF.

In this sample, this clone turned up once. The V call is TRBV5-6, the J call TRBJ2-7; TRBD2 aligns across 13 bases. The CDR3 covers 16 residues. Per the germline V gene, CDR1 is SGHDT and CDR2 is YYEEEE. V gave up 1 base and J gave up 4 bases; unmatched junction bases: 5. The CDR3 DNA reads TGTGCCAGCAGCTTGTGGGGGGGACTAGCGGGATACGAGCAGTACTTC. Translating it yields CASSLWGGLAGYEQYF.

The sample holds one count of this clone. This chain links TRBV9 with TRBJ2-5; possible D gene TRBD2, 6 bases. The CDR3 has 16 residues. Germline values: CDR1 SGDLS, CDR2 YYNGEE. Trimming left V 0 bases short and J 5 bases short, with 17 bases between. The CDR3 nucleotides are TGTGCCAGCAGCGTAGGAGACGGACTACTAGGGGAGACCCAGTACTTC. Protein: CASSVGDGLLGETQYF.

The V call is TRBV5-1, the J call TRBJ2-1, with D maybe TRBD2 (6 bases). This CDR3 contains 15 residues. CDR1 is SGHRS, CDR2 YFSETQ, per germline. Trimming stripped 0 bases from V and 8 bases from J, with 15 bases between. CDR3 sequence: CASSLDGGLIDEQFF. CDR3 nucleotide sequence: TGCGCCAGCAGCTTGGATGGAGGGCTGATCGATGAGCAGTTCTTC.

The chain carries TRBV18 and TRBJ2-7, with 8 bases identical to TRBD1. CDR1 KGHSH and CDR2 LQKENI come from the germline V gene. This CDR3 has 15 residues. Trimming took 5 bases from V and 3 from J; bases not matched to a gene: 9. Here the CDR3 reads CASSGRPGQDYEQYF. DNA of the CDR3: TGTGCCAGCTCAGGTAGACCGGGACAGGACTACGAGCAGTACTTC. The whole variable domain, remainder taken from reference TRBV18 and TRBJ2-7, is NAGVMQNPRHLVRRRGQEARLRCSPMKGHSHVYWYRQLPEEGLKFMVYLQKENIIDESGMPKERFSAEFPKEGPSILRIQQVVRGDSAAYFCASSGRPGQDYEQYFGPGTRLTVT.

The rearrangement links TRBV5-1 to TRBJ2-1; a possible D gene is TRBD2 (5 bases). Germline CDR1 reads SGHRS; CDR2 reads YFSETQ. This CDR3 contains 13 residues. Trimming pared 2 bases from V and 5 bases from J, leaving 8 bases between. The CDR3 is CASSFLAHNEQFF. DNA for the CDR3: TGCGCCAGCAGCTTTCTAGCTCACAATGAGCAGTTCTTC.

As DNA, the CDR3 is TGTGCCAGCAGTTTGGCAGGGGACAACACTGAAGCTTTCTTT. As protein: CASSLAGDNTEAFF. The chain is built from TRBV28 and TRBJ1-1; D is possibly TRBD1 (6 bases). The CDR3 is 14 residues long. Germline lookup yields CDR1 MDHEN and CDR2 SYDVKM. V was pared by 3 bases and J by 2 bases, with 10 bases between.

The chain employs TRBV11-2 and TRBJ2-1, with 10 bases aligning to TRBD2. The CDR3 is 16 amino acids. The germline V gene has CDR1 SGHAT and CDR2 FQNNGV. J was trimmed by 8 bases and V by 1 base; bases with no gene match: 8. CDR3: CASSLVTASGSHEQFF. DNA for the CDR3: TGTGCCAGCAGCTTAGTGACGGCTAGCGGGAGCCATGAGCAGTTCTTC.

The chain employs TRBV6-4 and TRBJ1-5; a possible D gene is TRBD1 (6 bases). The CDR3 is 17 residues long. V was pared by 0 bases and J by 7 bases, with 19 bases between. CDR1 MRHNA and CDR2 SNTAGT come from the germline V gene. CDR3 sequence: CASSDSSRSGTRQPQHF. CDR3 bases: TGTGCCAGCAGTGACTCATCGCGCTCGGGGACACGACAGCCCCAGCATTTT.

This chain links TRBV28 with TRBJ2-2; a weak D match, TRBD2 (6 bases). The CDR3 extends over 16 amino acids. V shed 6 bases and J shed 1 base, with 15 bases lying between them. Germline-derived CDR1 and CDR2 are MDHEN and SYDVKM. The chain's CDR3 is CASRTVEGLNTGELFF. DNA of the CDR3: TGTGCCAGCAGAACGGTGGAGGGCCTGAACACCGGGGAGCTGTTTTTT.

The chain links TRBV9 to TRBJ2-7; a weak D match, TRBD1 (5 bases). The CDR3 is 16 amino acids. Trimming took off 3 bases at V and 1 base at J, with 17 bases between the two ends. Germline V gives CDR1 SGDLS, CDR2 YYNGEE. Here the CDR3 DNA reads TGTGCCAGCAGCGCCGACGACAGTGGCGCTTCCTACGAGCAGTACTTC. Residues: CASSADDSGASYEQYF.

V usage is TRBV30 and J usage is TRBJ1-2; 7 positions match TRBD1. The CDR3 consists of 13 residues. Germline V gene data show CDR1 as GTSNPN and CDR2 as SVGIG (reference sequence). The junction had 9 bases not matched to a gene; V was cut back by 4 bases and J by 7 bases. CDR3 sequence (DNA): TGTGCCTGGACGGCAGGGGGTCTAACTGGCTACACCTTC. Its protein is CAWTAGGLTGYTF.

The CDR3 bases are TGTGCTAGTGGTTTGGGCGGACAGGGGGTTAATTCACCCCTCCACTTT. Amino acids: CASGLGGQGVNSPLHF. This sequence joins TRBV12-5 and TRBJ1-6; 10 bases align to TRBD1. The CDR3 length is 16 residues. V was pared by 1 base and J by 6 bases, with 3 bases of the junction left unmatched. CDR1 is LGHNT and CDR2 is FRNRAP in the germline V gene.

The J gene is TRBJ2-1, the V gene TRBV11-2, with TRBD1 identical over 9 bases. V was pared by 4 bases and J by 4 bases, with 5 bases of the junction left unmatched. This CDR3 spans 15 amino acids. Germline CDR1 is SGHAT and CDR2 is FQNNGV. The CDR3 nucleotides are TGTGCCAGCAGCTCCGGGACAGGGCCTTACAATGAGCAGTTCTTC. It is translated as CASSSGTGPYNEQFF.

The rearrangement links TRBV27 to TRBJ1-1; D perhaps matches TRBD1 (5 bases). V lost 4 bases, J lost 4 bases, and 10 bases lay in between. The germline gives CDR1 MNHEY, CDR2 SMNVEV (reference sequence). The CDR3 is 13 amino acids. DNA for the CDR3: TGTGCCAGCAGTTCAATAGGGGTCACTGAAGCTTTCTTT. It translates to CASSSIGVTEAFF.

This chain joins TRBV12-3 or TRBV12-4 and TRBJ1-1, with D perhaps TRBD1 (6 bases). The CDR3 is made up of 13 amino acids. Trimming stripped 5 bases from V and 3 bases from J, with 10 bases between. For the CDR3, the DNA is TGTGCCAGCAGTACAGGGACGGACACTGAAGCTTTCTTT. This sequence encodes CASSTGTDTEAFF.

The chain has TRBV7-8 and TRBJ2-7; D may be TRBD1 (5 bases). The germline V gene encodes CDR1 SGHVS and CDR2 FQNEAQ. The V end was cut by 4 bases, the J end by 2 bases, with 12 bases between. The CDR3 is 14 residues long. CDR3 protein: CASSSVGQTYEQYF. The DNA for the CDR3 is TGTGCCAGCAGCTCAGTAGGACAAACCTACGAGCAGTACTTC.

The chain uses TRBV18 and TRBJ2-5, with a tentative D call TRBD1 (6 bases). The V end was cut by 3 bases, the J end by 2 bases, with 13 bases between. The CDR3 consists of 15 residues. CDR1 KGHSH and CDR2 LQKENI come from the germline V gene. CDR3 sequence reads: CASSPATGPQETQYF. CDR3 coding DNA: TGTGCCAGCTCACCGGCGACAGGACCTCAAGAGACCCAGTACTTC. Drawing the rest from reference TRBV18 and TRBJ2-5, the complete variable domain is NAGVMQNPRHLVRRRGQEARLRCSPMKGHSHVYWYRQLPEEGLKFMVYLQKENIIDESGMPKERFSAEFPKEGPSILRIQQVVRGDSAAYFCASSPATGPQETQYFGPGTRLLVL.

The gene calls are TRBV3-1 (or the pseudogene TRBV3-2) and TRBJ2-1, with 9 bases lining up with TRBD2. The CDR3 sequence is 18 residues long. In germline, CDR1 is LGHDT, CDR2 YNNKEL (reference sequence). J was trimmed by 0 bases and V by 4 bases; bases with no gene match: 10. The CDR3 loop is CASSLGAAGGLSYNEQFF. For the CDR3, the DNA is TGTGCCAGCAGCCTTGGGGCAGCGGGAGGCCTCTCCTACAATGAGCAGTTCTTC.

The chain carries TRBV19 and TRBJ1-1; 7 nucleotides match TRBD1. The germline V gene has CDR1 LNHDA and CDR2 SQIVND (reference sequence). The length of the CDR3 is 15 residues. V dropped 3 bases and J dropped 0; count of bases not matched to a gene: 4. CDR3 loop: CASSMGQLMNTEAFF. Here the CDR3 DNA reads TGTGCCAGTAGTATGGGACAGTTAATGAACACTGAAGCTTTCTTT.

The V and J genes are TRBV7-3 and TRBJ2-1; 10 nucleotides agree with TRBD2. V dropped 2 bases and J dropped 0; count of bases not matched to a gene: 4. This CDR3 region has 17 residues. Germline values: CDR1 SGHTA, CDR2 FQGTGA. The CDR3 DNA follows: TGTGCCAGCAGCTTACCGGGACTAGCGCGCTCCTACAATGAGCAGTTCTTC. Protein sequence: CASSLPGLARSYNEQFF.

The chain links TRBV5-1 to TRBJ1-3; no reliable D call. This CDR3 spans 15 amino acids. Trimming took 1 base from V and 2 from J, leaving 10 bases between them. Germline CDR1 and CDR2: SGHRS and YFSETQ. CDR3 protein: CASSLSGDAGNTIYF. CDR3 nucleotide sequence: TGCGCCAGCAGCTTGTCAGGTGATGCTGGAAACACCATATATTTT.

This clone was seen only once. The rearrangement uses TRBV19 and TRBJ1-2; TRBD1 matches 8 bases. CDR1 LNHDA and CDR2 SQIVND come from the germline V gene (reference sequence). The CDR3 contains 14 residues. Losses at the gene ends were 3 bases for V and 5 bases for J; bases not matched to a gene: 5. The chain's CDR3 is CASSIGGTGYGYTF. CDR3 bases: TGTGCCAGTAGTATTGGAGGGACAGGATATGGCTACACCTTC.